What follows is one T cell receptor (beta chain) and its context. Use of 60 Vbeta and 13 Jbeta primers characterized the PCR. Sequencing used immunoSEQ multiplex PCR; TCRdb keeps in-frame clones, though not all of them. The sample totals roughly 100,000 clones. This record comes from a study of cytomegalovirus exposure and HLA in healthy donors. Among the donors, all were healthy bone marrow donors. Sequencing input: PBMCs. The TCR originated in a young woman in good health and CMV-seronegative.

The CDR3 coding sequence is TGTGCCAGCAGTTCCGGGACTAGAAAAGAGAATGAGCAGTTCTTC. This translates into CASSSGTRKENEQFF. The chain recombines TRBV6-5 with TRBJ2-1; 8 nucleotides line up with TRBD2. The CDR3 is 15 amino acids. V was pared by 4 bases and J by 7 bases, with 9 bases of the junction left unmatched. The germline V gene encodes CDR1 MNHEY and CDR2 SVGAGI.